Listed below are T cell receptor beta chains from one sample, sequenced in a study of blood T cell repertoires in COVID-19. The method was immunoSEQ multiplex PCR; TCRdb's version includes in-frame clones alone and lacks a portion of them. This table has under 150,000 clones, around 85% appearing once. What was sequenced was peripheral blood. These receptors originate from a woman aged 55-69 years with COVID-19, enrolled during active disease. The CDR3 runs from the conserved cysteine through the conserved F or W. A D gene is named only where the DNA matches it firmly. The size entry is marked missing in some rows and otherwise reads once, few, many or a size class.

cdr3_nt cdr3_aa d_call clone_size j_call v_call
TGTGCCAGCAGCACTATGGAGGGGGCCGGAGCTTTCTTT CASSTMEGAGAFF TRBD1 . TRBJ1-1 TRBV7-3
TGTGCCAGCAGCTTAGACGACCAGGGGCGACAAGAGACCCAGTACTTC CASSLDDQGRQETQYF . . TRBJ2-5 TRBV13
TGTGCCACCAGCCGGACTAGCGGGGTGGGGGACAATGAGCAGTTCTTC CATSRTSGVGDNEQFF TRBD2 . TRBJ2-1 TRBV15
TGTGCCAGCAGCCTCCTGGGTCTCCGGGGCACTGAAGCTTTCTTT CASSLLGLRGTEAFF . . TRBJ1-1 TRBV14
TGTGCCAGCTCACCACCACAGGGACAGGGGTTAGTGACCCAGTACTTC CASSPPQGQGLVTQYF TRBD1 . TRBJ2-5 TRBV18
TGTGCCAGTAGTATTACAGGCTCGAACACTGAAGCTTTCTTT CASSITGSNTEAFF . . TRBJ1-1 TRBV19
TGCGCCAGCAGCTTGGACAGGGGGTACGAGCAGTACTTC CASSLDRGYEQYF TRBD1 . TRBJ2-7 TRBV5-1
TGCGCCAGCAGCCTCGACAGCTTGGAGACCCAGTACTTC CASSLDSLETQYF . . TRBJ2-5 TRBV5-1
TGCGCCAGCAGTGAGTCTCGACAGTCTTTTAGTGGCTACACCTTC CASSESRQSFSGYTF . . TRBJ1-2 TRBV10-1
TGTGCCATCAGTGAGTCGACAATGTCCTTGGGGCCCCAGCATTTT CAISESTMSLGPQHF . . TRBJ1-5 TRBV10-3
TGTGCCAGCAGCCCATACCTTCAGGGGGTCCATGGCTACACCTTC CASSPYLQGVHGYTF TRBD1 . TRBJ1-2 TRBV3-1/TRBV3-2
TGTGCCAGCAGCGGGCAATTGAACACTGAAGCTTTCTTT CASSGQLNTEAFF . . TRBJ1-1 TRBV14
TGTGCCAGCAGTGATTGGGGGGTTCGGAATTCACCCCTCCACTTT CASSDWGVRNSPLHF . . TRBJ1-6 TRBV2
TGCGCCAGCAACCGGCGGCCCTCTTATGCGAACACTGAAGCTTTCTTT CASNRRPSYANTEAFF . . TRBJ1-1 TRBV4-1
TGTGCCACCGCACAGGGGACGTATAATTCACCCCTCCACTTT CATAQGTYNSPLHF TRBD1 . TRBJ1-6 TRBV6-5
TGCAGCGTTGCCCAGGACAGGGGGTATGGCTACACCTTC CSVAQDRGYGYTF TRBD1 . TRBJ1-2 TRBV29-1
TGTGCCAGCAGCCGACAGGGTCCGGATGGCTACACCTTC CASSRQGPDGYTF TRBD1 . TRBJ1-2 TRBV11-1
TGTGCCAGCTCACTCCAGACAGGAGAACTTTTCTACACCTTC CASSLQTGELFYTF . . TRBJ1-2 TRBV18
TGTGCCAGCAGCTTATCTAGCGGGGATTACAATGAGCAGTTCTTC CASSLSSGDYNEQFF TRBD2 . TRBJ2-1 TRBV7-3
TGTGCCAGTAGTGGAGGCGGGGGGGCCGGAGAGACCCAGTACTTC CASSGGGGAGETQYF TRBD2 . TRBJ2-5 TRBV19
TGTGCCAGTAGCAGGGAGGATAAAGAGCAGTACTTC CASSREDKEQYF . . TRBJ2-7 TRBV19
TGTGCCAGCAGCTCGCCTGGACTAGCGGGGGGGAGCTCCTACAATGAGCAGTTCTTC CASSSPGLAGGSSYNEQFF TRBD2 . TRBJ2-1 TRBV11-2
TGTGCCAGCAGTGAAGCTGGCAGGGTGCGGAACTGGACCGGGGAGCTGTTTTTT CASSEAGRVRNWTGELFF . . TRBJ2-2 TRBV2
TGCAGCGCTGGACAGGGATCAACTAATGAAAAACTGTTTTTT CSAGQGSTNEKLFF TRBD1 once TRBJ1-4 TRBV29-1
TGTGCCTCATCCTGGGGCAGAAATGGCGGCTACACCTTC CASSWGRNGGYTF . . TRBJ1-2 TRBV30
TGCGCCAGCAGCCCGACGACAGGGTACCTTGGAAACACCATATATTTT CASSPTTGYLGNTIYF TRBD1 . TRBJ1-3 TRBV5-1
TGTGCCAGCAGCAACGGACTAGCGGGGTCCCGTCCCAATGAGCAGTTCTTC CASSNGLAGSRPNEQFF TRBD2 . TRBJ2-1 TRBV7-6
TGTGCCAGCAGTGGGGGAGGACAGGAGGGCTACACCTTC CASSGGGQEGYTF TRBD1 . TRBJ1-2 TRBV2
TGTGCCAGCAGCGTAGATCTGGGACACCAATACGAGCAGTACTTC CASSVDLGHQYEQYF . . TRBJ2-7 TRBV9
TGTGCCAGCAGCCCCTTTCGGGAAGCTTTCTTT CASSPFREAFF . . TRBJ1-1 TRBV12-3/TRBV12-4
TGTGCCAGCTCACCACGGAGACAGGGGAACACTGAAGCTTTCTTT CASSPRRQGNTEAFF TRBD1 once TRBJ1-1 TRBV18
TGCGCCAGCAGCTTGCCCGGCTATGGCTACACCTTC CASSLPGYGYTF . . TRBJ1-2 TRBV5-1
TGTGCCAGCAGCTTGGTTTATGGCCCAGATACGCAGTATTTT CASSLVYGPDTQYF . . TRBJ2-3 TRBV5-6
TGTGCCAGCAGCTCTCGGGGCACAGGGAGTTCAACTAATGAAAAACTGTTTTTT CASSSRGTGSSTNEKLFF . . TRBJ1-4 TRBV7-8
TGTGCCAGCAGCCCCCCTGAGTTGAGCTCTGGAAACACCATATATTTT CASSPPELSSGNTIYF . . TRBJ1-3 TRBV11-2
TGTGCCAGCAGCCCAGGACTAGCGGGGGTGAATGAGCAGTTCTTC CASSPGLAGVNEQFF TRBD2 . TRBJ2-1 TRBV11-3
TGTGCCAGCAGCTTAGAGGTCAGGGTCGAGCAGTACTTC CASSLEVRVEQYF . . TRBJ2-7 TRBV7-9
TGTGCCAGCAGTGAATCTGGGCCGGATGAGCAGTTCTTC CASSESGPDEQFF . . TRBJ2-1 TRBV6-1
TGTGCCAGCAGTACAGCAGGGGTAAACTATGGCTACACCTTC CASSTAGVNYGYTF . . TRBJ1-2 TRBV6-5
TGTGCCAGCAGCCAAGATCGCGCTGAAGCTTTCTTT CASSQDRAEAFF . . TRBJ1-1 TRBV3-1/TRBV3-2
TGTGCCACCTCCTTAGGCGGGGGGGCGGGGAACACTGAAGCTTTCTTT CATSLGGGAGNTEAFF . . TRBJ1-1 TRBV24-1
TGTGCCATCAGTGATCCCGGACAGGGAAATTTTGGGTATGGCTACACCTTC CAISDPGQGNFGYGYTF TRBD1 . TRBJ1-2 TRBV10-3
TGTGCCTGGCAATGGACAGGGGGGGAAAAACTGTTTTTT CAWQWTGGEKLFF TRBD1 . TRBJ1-4 TRBV30